Below are 21 T cell receptor beta chains sequenced from a single sample in a study of cytomegalovirus exposure and HLA in healthy donors. It was with 60 Vbeta and 13 Jbeta primers that the PCR ran. Some clones are missing from TCRdb's copy, which holds only in-frame ones; the method was immunoSEQ multiplex PCR. The table records some 170,000 clones, roughly four fifths of them present only once. What was sequenced was PBMCs. The origin of the receptors is a woman aged 18-30 years in good health and CMV-seropositive.

The rearrangement links TRBV19 to TRBJ1-1; 12 bases are shared with TRBD1. V lost 4 bases and J lost 6; bases outside the gene matches: 6. Germline V gene lookup returns CDR1 LNHDA and CDR2 SQIVND (reference sequence). CDR3 length: 15 residues. The CDR3 is CASSNRDRGRAEAFF. CDR3 DNA sequence: TGTGCCAGTAGTAACCGGGACAGGGGGCGGGCTGAAGCTTTCTTT.

This chain joins TRBV29-1 and TRBJ1-4; a possible D gene is TRBD1 (5 bases). This CDR3 is built from 12 residues. V was clipped by 7 bases and J by 6 bases, with 12 bases between them. CDR1 and CDR2 (germline): SQVTM, ANQGSEA. The DNA of the CDR3 is TGCAGCGCCCGGCGGGGGGATGAAAAACTGTTTTTT. As protein: CSARRGDEKLFF.

The J gene is TRBJ2-3, the V gene TRBV5-8, with D possibly matching TRBD2 (6 bases). This CDR3 has 19 residues. V was clipped by 3 bases and J by 5 bases, with 28 bases between them. Germline CDR1 reads SGHTS; CDR2 reads YDEGEE. The CDR3 DNA follows: TGTGCCAGCAGCTCGACCGGGACTGCCCCAACTTTTTCGGTAGATACGCAGTATTTT. Its translation is CASSSTGTAPTFSVDTQYF.

V gene TRBV7-9 combines with J gene TRBJ2-5; TRBD2 is a possible D gene (6 bases). The CDR3 runs 14 residues. V was pared by 0 bases and J by 1 base, with 6 bases between. The germline CDR1 and CDR2 sequences are SEHNR and FQNEAQ (reference sequence). CDR3 protein: CASSLAGGQETQYF. The CDR3 region has the DNA TGTGCCAGCAGCTTAGCGGGGGGCCAAGAGACCCAGTACTTC.

The gene calls are TRBV20-1 and TRBJ2-7; no clear D. The CDR3 is made up of 10 amino acids. The germline V gene has CDR1 DFQATT and CDR2 SNEGSKA (reference sequence). The V end lost 5 bases, the J end lost 9 bases, and 11 bases lay between the germline ends. CDR3 DNA: TGCAGTGCTGGTCCTGAGAGGCAGTACTTC. This codes for CSAGPERQYF.

The chain combines TRBV9 with TRBJ2-3; TRBD2 aligns across 11 bases. The germline V gene encodes CDR1 SGDLS and CDR2 YYNGEE. This CDR3 is built from 16 residues. V was pared by 5 bases and J by 2 bases, with 7 bases of the junction left unmatched. The CDR3 sequence is CASSIGTSGNTDTQYF. The CDR3 region has the DNA TGTGCCAGCAGTATCGGGACTAGCGGCAACACAGATACGCAGTATTTT.

The chain's CDR3 is CASRSPGRGDTGELFF. In DNA, the CDR3 is TGTGCCAGCAGGTCCCCGGGGCGGGGGGACACCGGGGAGCTGTTTTTT. The rearrangement links TRBV2 to TRBJ2-2; 8 bases agree with TRBD2. Germline CDR1 SNHLY, CDR2 FYNNEI. V lost 6 bases and J lost 3; bases outside the gene matches: 9. The CDR3 covers 16 residues.

Only one count was recorded for this clone. J is TRBJ2-7 and V is TRBV7-6; 9 bases are shared with TRBD2. Germline V gene sequence: CDR1 SGHVS, CDR2 FNYEAQ. Unmatched junction bases numbered 4, after V lost 5 bases and J lost 2 bases. CDR3 length: 14 residues. CDR3 sequence (DNA): TGTGCCAGCAGCAGCGGGAGGCAGGCCTACGAGCAGTACTTC. This translates into CASSSGRQAYEQYF.

To note about this clone: The same CDR3 is also encoded by other DNA sequences in this sample. The chain combines TRBV1 with TRBJ2-7; the table names TRBD2, a call not compared with the DNA. TRBV1 is flagged as a pseudogene. The CDR3 loop spans 18 amino acids. The CDR3, as DNA: TGCACCAGCAGCCAAGAGGGGACTATCCCCCCTAGGTCCTACGAGCAGTACTTC. Translating gives CTSSQEGTIPPRSYEQYF.

This chain joins TRBV7-6 and TRBJ2-1; TRBD1 agrees at 7 bases. Germline-derived CDR1 and CDR2 are SGHVS and FNYEAQ. Trimming at V came to 5 bases and at J to 2 bases, leaving 9 bases not matched to a gene. The CDR3 has 16 residues. CDR3 coding DNA: TGTGCCAGCAGCCTGCCAGAGACAGGGACCTACAATGAGCAGTTCTTC. This encodes CASSLPETGTYNEQFF.

The rearrangement uses TRBV7-9 and TRBJ1-1; 8 nucleotides line up with TRBD1. This CDR3 comprises 16 residues. The ends lost 3 bases at V and 1 base at J; junction bases unmatched: 7. Germline lookup yields CDR1 SEHNR and CDR2 FQNEAQ (reference sequence). CDR3 in DNA: TGTGCCAGCAGCTTCGAAGTTGGACAGGGGAACACTGAAGCTTTCTTT. It yields the protein CASSFEVGQGNTEAFF.

The chain joins TRBV19 to TRBJ2-5, with TRBD1 matching over 8 bases. The CDR3 contains 14 residues. The V gene end was trimmed by 8 bases and the J gene end by 1 base; junction bases not matched to a gene: 6. Per the germline V gene, CDR1 is LNHDA and CDR2 is SQIVND (reference sequence). Here the CDR3 DNA reads TGTGCCAGTCGAAAAGGGACAGGCCAAGAGACCCAGTACTTC. This gives the protein CASRKGTGQETQYF. The full variable domain, completed using reference TRBV19 and TRBJ2-5, is DGGITQSPKYLFRKEGQNVTLSCEQNLNHDAMYWYRQDPGQGLRLIYYSQIVNDFQKGDIAEGYSVSREKKESFPLTVTSAQKNPTAFYLCASRKGTGQETQYFGPGTRLLVL.

The chain couples TRBV10-1 to TRBJ2-2; D is undetermined. Germline CDR1 WNHNN, CDR2 SYGVQD (reference sequence). V was shortened by 3 bases and J by 3 bases, with 5 bases between the two germline ends. CDR3 length: 13 residues. The CDR3 sequence: CASSDLYTGELFF. The CDR3 region has the DNA TGCGCCAGCAGTGATCTCTACACCGGGGAGCTGTTTTTT.

The rearrangement joins TRBV11-3 to TRBJ2-3, with D possibly being TRBD2 (7 bases). The CDR3 is 14 amino acids. The V gene lost 5 bases and the J gene lost 2 bases, with 11 bases spanning the gap. From germline, CDR1 is SGHNT and CDR2 YENEEA. CDR3 region: CASSHGGPTDTQYF. As DNA, the CDR3 is TGTGCCAGCAGCCACGGGGGGCCCACAGATACGCAGTATTTT. Drawing the rest from reference TRBV11-3 and TRBJ2-3, the complete variable domain is EAGVVQSPRYKIIEKKQPVAFWCNPISGHNTLYWYLQNLGQGPELLIRYENEEAVDDSQLPKDRFSAERLKGVDSTLKIQPAELGDSAVYLCASSHGGPTDTQYFGPGTRLTVL.

This rearrangement joins TRBV19 to TRBJ1-2; 8 positions agree with TRBD1. V trimming: 4 bases; J trimming: 2 bases; junction bases outside the gene matches: 9. The CDR3 has 16 residues. CDR1 and CDR2 (germline): LNHDA, SQIVND (reference sequence). For the CDR3, the DNA is TGTGCCAGTAGTACCGGGGACAGGAGGGGGAACTATGGCTACACCTTC. It codes for CASSTGDRRGNYGYTF. Variable domain in full (rest from reference TRBV19 and TRBJ1-2): DGGITQSPKYLFRKEGQNVTLSCEQNLNHDAMYWYRQDPGQGLRLIYYSQIVNDFQKGDIAEGYSVSREKKESFPLTVTSAQKNPTAFYLCASSTGDRRGNYGYTFGSGTRLTVV.

V usage is TRBV6-5 and J usage is TRBJ2-7; no clear D. The CDR3 sequence is 14 residues long. Germline V gene sequence: CDR1 MNHEY, CDR2 SVGAGI. Trimming took 0 bases from V and 6 from J, leaving 12 bases between them. This chain's CDR3 is CASSYSRRTSEQYF. As DNA, the CDR3 is TGTGCCAGCAGTTACTCGCGGAGAACCTCCGAGCAGTACTTC.

The chain couples TRBV5-1 to TRBJ1-1; 7 bases line up with TRBD1. Germline loops: CDR1 SGHRS, CDR2 YFSETQ. The CDR3 is made up of 13 amino acids. After removal of 7 bases from V and 8 bases from J, the junction contained 11 bases not matched to a gene. The DNA of the CDR3 is TGCGCCAGCCAGTTCGAGACAGGGACCGAAGCTTTCTTT. Translated: CASQFETGTEAFF.

The gene calls are TRBV2 and TRBJ2-5; 13 nucleotides align to TRBD2. CDR1 is SNHLY and CDR2 is FYNNEI in the germline V gene. Trimming removed 0 bases from V and 2 bases from J; junction bases left unmatched: 6. The CDR3 spans 18 residues. The CDR3 is CASSEAGGTSGEQETQYF. Here the CDR3 DNA reads TGTGCCAGCAGTGAAGCGGGGGGGACTAGCGGGGAACAAGAGACCCAGTACTTC. Full variable domain (outside the CDR3, taken from reference TRBV2 and TRBJ2-5): EPEVTQTPSHQVTQMGQEVILRCVPISNHLYFYWYRQILGQKVEFLVSFYNNEISEKSEIFDDQFSVERPDGSNFTLKIRSTKLEDSAMYFCASSEAGGTSGEQETQYFGPGTRLLVL.

This clone was detected a few times. V and J are TRBV30 and TRBJ1-5; TRBD1 matches at 11 bases. Germline-derived CDR1 and CDR2 are GTSNPN and SVGIG (reference sequence). J lost 7 bases, V lost 2 bases, and 1 base had no gene match. CDR3 length: 13 residues. The CDR3 DNA reads TGTGCCTGGAGTCGGACAGGGGGCCAGCCCCAGCATTTT. Amino acid sequence: CAWSRTGGQPQHF.

This clone showed up just a few times. Here the CDR3 reads CASSTGTGGRTEAFF. CDR3 nucleotides: TGTGCCAGCAGCACGGGGACAGGGGGCAGGACTGAAGCTTTCTTT. The chain joins TRBV7-2 to TRBJ1-1, with 12 nucleotides matching TRBD1. Unmatched junction bases numbered 6, after V lost 5 bases and J lost 5 bases. Germline CDR1 reads SGHTA; CDR2 reads FQGNSA. This CDR3 has 15 amino acids.

The J gene is TRBJ1-3, the V gene TRBV18; D remains ambiguous. Deletions cut 6 bases from V and 0 bases from J, with 12 bases between. This CDR3 region has 15 residues. The germline V gene encodes CDR1 KGHSH and CDR2 LQKENI. In DNA form, the CDR3 reads TGTGCCAGCTCTCCCGTCGCGGGCTCTGGAAACACCATATATTTT. Translation: CASSPVAGSGNTIYF.